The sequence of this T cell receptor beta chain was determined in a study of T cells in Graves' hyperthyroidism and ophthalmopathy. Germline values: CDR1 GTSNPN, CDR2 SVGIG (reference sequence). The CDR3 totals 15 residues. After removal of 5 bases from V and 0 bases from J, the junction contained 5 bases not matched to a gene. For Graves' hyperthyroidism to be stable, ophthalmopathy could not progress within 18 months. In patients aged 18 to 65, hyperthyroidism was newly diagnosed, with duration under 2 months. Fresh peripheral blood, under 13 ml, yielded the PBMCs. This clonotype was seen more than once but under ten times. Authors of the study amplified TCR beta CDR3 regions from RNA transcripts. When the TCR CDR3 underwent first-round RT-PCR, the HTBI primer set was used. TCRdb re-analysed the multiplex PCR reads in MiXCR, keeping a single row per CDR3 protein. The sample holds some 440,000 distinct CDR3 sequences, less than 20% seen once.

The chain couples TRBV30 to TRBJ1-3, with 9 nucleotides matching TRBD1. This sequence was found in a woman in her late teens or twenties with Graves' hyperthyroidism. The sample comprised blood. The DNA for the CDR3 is TGTGCCTGGGGAACAGGGGGCCACTCTGGAAACACCATATATTTT. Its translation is CAWGTGGHSGNTIYF.